These T cell receptor beta chains were read from a single sample in a study of cytomegalovirus exposure and HLA in healthy donors. Using immunoSEQ multiplex PCR, the repertoire was profiled, and TCRdb retains in-frame clones only, with some absent. This repertoire includes around 150,000 clones. Sequenced input: PBMCs. These receptors originate from a man aged 40-49 years in good health and CMV-seronegative. Both conserved end residues are part of each CDR3. The order of the fields is V gene, D gene, J gene, CDR3 DNA, CDR3 protein. D genes are given only for firm matches.

v_gene: TRBV5-1; d_gene: NA; j_gene: TRBJ2-1; CDR3nt: TGCGCCAGCAGCTTGGGGGAGTTATACAATGAGCAGTTCTTC; CDR3aa: CASSLGELYNEQFF
v_gene: TRBV29-1; d_gene: NA; j_gene: TRBJ1-1; CDR3nt: TGCAGCGTTGAATCGACAGGTTACACTGAAGCTTTCTTT; CDR3aa: CSVESTGYTEAFF
v_gene: TRBV9; d_gene: TRBD1; j_gene: TRBJ1-6; CDR3nt: TGTGCCAGCAGCGGGACAGGGAACTCCTATAATTCACCCCTCCACTTT; CDR3aa: CASSGTGNSYNSPLHF
v_gene: TRBV6-4; d_gene: NA; j_gene: TRBJ2-1; CDR3nt: TGTGCCAGCAGCCGGGACATTTACAATGAGCAGTTCTTC; CDR3aa: CASSRDIYNEQFF
v_gene: TRBV6-5; d_gene: NA; j_gene: TRBJ1-1; CDR3nt: TGTGCCAGCAGTTACTCGCGGGGAGTCACTGAAGCTTTCTTT; CDR3aa: CASSYSRGVTEAFF
v_gene: TRBV5-5; d_gene: TRBD1; j_gene: TRBJ1-6; CDR3nt: TGTGCCAGCAGCGCCGGGACAGGGATTGGTAATTCACCCCTCCACTTT; CDR3aa: CASSAGTGIGNSPLHF
v_gene: TRBV28; d_gene: NA; j_gene: TRBJ1-5; CDR3nt: TGTGCCAGCAGTTTACACACAGGGTTACAGCCCCAGCATTTT; CDR3aa: CASSLHTGLQPQHF
v_gene: TRBV5-6; d_gene: NA; j_gene: TRBJ2-1; CDR3nt: TGTGCCAGCAGCCAGGTAAATGAGCAGTTCTTC; CDR3aa: CASSQVNEQFF
v_gene: TRBV9; d_gene: NA; j_gene: TRBJ1-2; CDR3nt: TGTGCCAGCAGCCTCCGCGCCGGGAGCAATGGCTACACCTTC; CDR3aa: CASSLRAGSNGYTF
v_gene: TRBV19; d_gene: TRBD1; j_gene: TRBJ1-2; CDR3nt: TGTGCCAGTAGTCCCGACAGGGTGGATGGCTACACCTTC; CDR3aa: CASSPDRVDGYTF
v_gene: TRBV18; d_gene: NA; j_gene: TRBJ1-3; CDR3nt: TGTGCCAGCTCACTCCGGGACACCTCGAGCTCTGGAAACACCATATATTTT; CDR3aa: CASSLRDTSSSGNTIYF
v_gene: TRBV6-6; d_gene: NA; j_gene: TRBJ2-2; CDR3nt: TGTGCCAGCAGGGCACAGGGTACCGGGGAGCTGTTTTTT; CDR3aa: CASRAQGTGELFF
v_gene: TRBV10-3; d_gene: TRBD2; j_gene: TRBJ2-5; CDR3nt: TGTGCCATTGGGACTAGCGGGGGAGCGGCAGAGACCCAGTACTTC; CDR3aa: CAIGTSGGAAETQYF
v_gene: TRBV9; d_gene: NA; j_gene: TRBJ1-4; CDR3nt: TGTGCCAGCAGCGTTATGTCGGGAGGAGGAAATGAAAAACTGTTTTTT; CDR3aa: CASSVMSGGGNEKLFF
v_gene: TRBV10-3; d_gene: NA; j_gene: TRBJ2-6; CDR3nt: TGTGCCACCGGGAGACAATCCTCTGGGGCCAACGTCCTGACTTTC; CDR3aa: CATGRQSSGANVLTF
v_gene: TRBV7-3; d_gene: TRBD1; j_gene: TRBJ1-1; CDR3nt: TGTGCCAGCAGCTCGGACAGGGGGAACACTGAAGCTTTCTTT; CDR3aa: CASSSDRGNTEAFF
v_gene: TRBV2; d_gene: TRBD1; j_gene: TRBJ2-6; CDR3nt: TGTGCCAGCAGTCCACAGGGGAGAGGGGCCAACGTCCTGACTTTC; CDR3aa: CASSPQGRGANVLTF
v_gene: TRBV5-1; d_gene: NA; j_gene: TRBJ2-3; CDR3nt: TGCGCCAGCAGCTTGGCGTCGGGTTACACAGATACGCAGTATTTT; CDR3aa: CASSLASGYTDTQYF
v_gene: TRBV11-2; d_gene: NA; j_gene: TRBJ2-2; CDR3nt: TGTGCCAGCAGCTCGGGGGTTGGAGTCAGGGAGCTGTTTTTT; CDR3aa: CASSSGVGVRELFF
v_gene: TRBV11-2; d_gene: TRBD1; j_gene: TRBJ1-2; CDR3nt: TGTGCCAGCAGCTTCGACAGGGGACACCTCTATGGCTACACCTTC; CDR3aa: CASSFDRGHLYGYTF
v_gene: TRBV4-2; d_gene: NA; j_gene: TRBJ1-1; CDR3nt: TGTGCCAGCAGCCCTTCGGGGGGCACTGAAGCTTTCTTT; CDR3aa: CASSPSGGTEAFF
v_gene: TRBV5-4; d_gene: NA; j_gene: TRBJ2-2; CDR3nt: TGTGCCAGCAGCCCCATGCCACAAAACACCGGGGAGCTGTTTTTT; CDR3aa: CASSPMPQNTGELFF
v_gene: TRBV28; d_gene: NA; j_gene: TRBJ1-5; CDR3nt: TGTGCCAGCAGTTTCGGGGATAGCAATCAGCCCCAGCATTTT; CDR3aa: CASSFGDSNQPQHF
v_gene: TRBV7-9; d_gene: NA; j_gene: TRBJ1-4; CDR3nt: TGTGCCAGCAGCTTAGGGGCTGGGAATGAAAAACTGTTTTTT; CDR3aa: CASSLGAGNEKLFF
v_gene: TRBV6-1; d_gene: NA; j_gene: TRBJ1-4; CDR3nt: TGTGCCAGCAGTGAGCAACAGGGCGCCGCAAAACTGTTTTTT; CDR3aa: CASSEQQGAAKLFF
v_gene: TRBV6-1; d_gene: NA; j_gene: TRBJ1-2; CDR3nt: TGTGCCAGCAGACCGGACAGCTATGGCTACACCTTC; CDR3aa: CASRPDSYGYTF
v_gene: TRBV6-1; d_gene: NA; j_gene: TRBJ1-2; CDR3nt: TGTGCCAGCAGTGAATCGGGTGGCTACACCTTC; CDR3aa: CASSESGGYTF
v_gene: TRBV5-1; d_gene: TRBD1; j_gene: TRBJ2-7; CDR3nt: TGCGCCAGCAGCTTTAATCGAGGACAGGGGTCTTACGAGCAGTACTTC; CDR3aa: CASSFNRGQGSYEQYF
v_gene: TRBV19; d_gene: NA; j_gene: TRBJ2-7; CDR3nt: TGTGCCAGTAGTAGGCTTTCAAGCTCCTACGAGCAGTACTTC; CDR3aa: CASSRLSSSYEQYF
v_gene: TRBV7-3; d_gene: TRBD1; j_gene: TRBJ2-5; CDR3nt: TGTGCCAGCAGCCAAGTCGGACAGGGGGCTGGCGAGACCCAGTACTTC; CDR3aa: CASSQVGQGAGETQYF
v_gene: TRBV6-5; d_gene: TRBD1; j_gene: TRBJ2-5; CDR3nt: TGTGCCAGCAGTTACCACTCGGGACAGGGGGGGGAGACCCAGTACTTC; CDR3aa: CASSYHSGQGGETQYF
v_gene: TRBV28; d_gene: TRBD1; j_gene: TRBJ1-6; CDR3nt: TGTGCCGCAACAATCCCAGGGGGAGATAATTCACCCCTCCACTTT; CDR3aa: CAATIPGGDNSPLHF
v_gene: TRBV7-3; d_gene: NA; j_gene: TRBJ2-4; CDR3nt: TGTGCCAGCAGCTTAACATGGGGAGATGGAGCCAAAAACATTCAGTACTTC; CDR3aa: CASSLTWGDGAKNIQYF
v_gene: TRBV5-6; d_gene: NA; j_gene: TRBJ2-7; CDR3nt: TGTGCCAGCAGCTTGGGTGCTACGAACGCCTACGAGCAGTACTTC; CDR3aa: CASSLGATNAYEQYF
v_gene: TRBV7-3; d_gene: TRBD2; j_gene: TRBJ2-2; CDR3nt: TGTGCCAGCAGCTTATCTAGCGGGGGGGCCGTAACCGGGGAGCTGTTTTTT; CDR3aa: CASSLSSGGAVTGELFF
v_gene: TRBV5-6; d_gene: TRBD1; j_gene: TRBJ1-2; CDR3nt: TGTGCCAGCAGCCAGTCCCCGGGACAGGGTTACTATGGCTACACCTTC; CDR3aa: CASSQSPGQGYYGYTF
v_gene: TRBV7-2; d_gene: NA; j_gene: TRBJ2-5; CDR3nt: TGTGCCAGCAGGTCCCCCGGGACCCAGTACTTC; CDR3aa: CASRSPGTQYF
v_gene: TRBV7-2; d_gene: NA; j_gene: TRBJ2-5; CDR3nt: TGTGCCAGCCGCCGGGGGAGCCAAGAGACCCAGTACTTC; CDR3aa: CASRRGSQETQYF
v_gene: TRBV10-3; d_gene: NA; j_gene: TRBJ2-5; CDR3nt: TGTGCCATCAGTGAGCTCGGTCAAGAGACCCAGTACTTC; CDR3aa: CAISELGQETQYF
v_gene: TRBV10-2; d_gene: NA; j_gene: TRBJ2-5; CDR3nt: TGCGCCAGCAGTGCAGGGTACAAGACCCAGTACTTC; CDR3aa: CASSAGYKTQYF
v_gene: TRBV9; d_gene: NA; j_gene: TRBJ1-4; CDR3nt: TGTGCCAGCAGCGTAGATAGGGGGGGCAAGGGAGAAAAACTGTTTTTT; CDR3aa: CASSVDRGGKGEKLFF
v_gene: TRBV19; d_gene: TRBD2; j_gene: TRBJ2-3; CDR3nt: TGTGCCTCCACTAGCGGGGGCTTCACAGATACGCAGTATTTT; CDR3aa: CASTSGGFTDTQYF
v_gene: TRBV28; d_gene: NA; j_gene: TRBJ1-2; CDR3nt: TGTGCCAGCAGTCCGGCCGACAGCTTCTATGGCTACACCTTC; CDR3aa: CASSPADSFYGYTF
v_gene: TRBV6-6; d_gene: TRBD2; j_gene: TRBJ2-7; CDR3nt: TGTGCCAGCAGTTACGGGGGAGCGGGGGGCGAGCAGTACTTC; CDR3aa: CASSYGGAGGEQYF